These 13 T cell receptor beta chains were all obtained from the same sample, sequenced in a study of glioma-infiltrating T cells. Using RNA template, CDR3s of TCR alpha and beta were amplified with iRepertoire arm-PCR. Each CDR3 protein gets one entry after TCRdb re-called the multiplex PCR reads with MiXCR. Of 300,000 to 450,000 distinct CDR3 sequences listed, more than 35% are singletons. Sequencing input: glioma tissue, nonneoplastic brain tissue, or PBMCs (not recorded which). The receptors were gathered from a human donor with low-grade glioma or glioblastoma, undergoing nonglioma brain surgery, or in good health (not recorded which).

This clonotype was observed a few times. The gene calls are TRBV28 and TRBJ1-4; D is unclear. This CDR3 has 14 residues. Trimming cost V 6 bases and J 8 bases, with 16 bases left between them. The germline V gene has CDR1 MDHEN and CDR2 SYDVKM. The chain's CDR3 is CASRSEEAGEKLFF. DNA of the CDR3: TGTGCCAGCAGGTCGGAGGAGGCGGGCGAAAAACTGTTTTTT.

In this sample, this clonotype turned up many times. This chain links TRBV28 with TRBJ1-1; 9 nucleotides agree with TRBD1. CDR3 length: 16 residues. Germline V lookup: CDR1 MDHEN, CDR2 SYDVKM. The ends lost 6 bases at V and 0 bases at J; junction bases unmatched: 8. CDR3 coding DNA: TGTGCCAGCAGGGGCATCGGGACAGGGCTGAACACTGAAGCTTTCTTT. The encoded protein is CASRGIGTGLNTEAFF. The variable domain in full, completed from reference TRBV28 and TRBJ1-1, reads DVKVTQSSRYLVKRTGEKVFLECVQDMDHENMFWYRQDPGLGLRLIYFSYDVKMKEKGDIPEGYSVSREKKERFSLILESASTNQTSMYLCASRGIGTGLNTEAFFGQGTRLTVV.

V gene TRBV4-2 combines with J gene TRBJ2-7, with TRBD1 matching 7 bases. Trimming took 5 bases from V and 6 from J; bases not matched to a gene: 13. Germline CDR1 and CDR2: LGHNA and YNFKEQ. The CDR3 is 15 amino acids. The CDR3 DNA sequence: TGTGCCAGCAGCGAGCCCGGGACCCCAGGGGGCGAGCAGTACTTC. Amino acids: CASSEPGTPGGEQYF.

This clonotype showed up many times. V and J are TRBV6-1 and TRBJ2-5; D may be TRBD1 (6 bases). This CDR3 has 12 residues. Germline CDR1 MNHNS, CDR2 SASEGT. V lost 7 bases and J lost 4, with 10 bases in between. This CDR3 is CASISRGETQYF. The CDR3, as DNA: TGTGCCAGCATATCCAGGGGAGAGACCCAGTACTTC.

Only a few counts were recorded for this clonotype. J is TRBJ2-5 and V is TRBV25-1; D ambiguous. With 3 bases removed from V and 0 bases from J, the gap between germline ends came to 8 bases. CDR1 MGHDK and CDR2 SYGVNS come from the germline V gene. The CDR3 sequence is 14 residues long. CDR3 coding DNA: TGTGCCAGCAGTGAGACCAGTTACCAAGAGACCCAGTACTTC. Translation gives CASSETSYQETQYF. The full variable domain, in which reference TRBV25-1 and TRBJ2-5 provide the parts outside the CDR3, is EADIYQTPRYLVIGTGKKITLECSQTMGHDKMYWYQQDPGMELHLIHYSYGVNSTEKGDLSSESTVSRIRTEHFPLTLESARPSHTSQYLCASSETSYQETQYFGPGTRLLVL.

This clonotype was seen at least ten times. The chain links TRBV20-1 to TRBJ2-3; D is unresolved. The CDR3 is made up of 12 amino acids. Germline values: CDR1 DFQATT, CDR2 SNEGSKA (reference sequence). The V and J ends lost 6 bases and 6 bases respectively, with 13 bases between them. DNA for the CDR3: TGCAGTGCCCCTGCTAGGTCTGATACGCAGTATTTT. Translated: CSAPARSDTQYF.

This clonotype has only one observation. As DNA, the CDR3 is TGTGCCAGCACCCGGTCGGCTTATGGCTACACCTTC. Its protein is CASTRSAYGYTF. The gene calls are TRBV5-6 and TRBJ1-2; no reliable D call. V dropped 6 bases and J dropped 5 bases, with 11 bases sitting between them. CDR3 size: 12 residues. CDR1 is SGHDT, CDR2 YYEEEE, per germline.

This clonotype has more than one count but fewer than ten. This rearrangement joins TRBV28 to TRBJ2-1; 10 bases agree with TRBD2. The CDR3 has 15 amino acids. The V segment lost 7 bases and the J segment 4 bases; nucleotides outside the gene matches: 7. Per the germline V gene, CDR1 is MDHEN and CDR2 is SYDVKM. The CDR3 sequence: CASTPSGRWYNEQFF. CDR3 coding DNA: TGTGCCAGCACCCCTAGCGGGAGATGGTACAATGAGCAGTTCTTC.

This clonotype occurred many times. The chain links TRBV27 to TRBJ2-7; 9 bases are a match to TRBD2. After removal of 4 bases from V and 7 bases from J, the junction contained 8 bases not matched to a gene. The germline V gene encodes CDR1 MNHEY and CDR2 SMNVEV (reference sequence). This CDR3 region has 14 residues. In DNA, the CDR3 is TGTGCCAGCAGTTCTCAGACTAGCGGAGGGGAGCAGTACTTC. Protein product: CASSSQTSGGEQYF.

This chain joins TRBV5-5 and TRBJ2-3; D unclear. The CDR3 length is 14 residues. Between the trimmed V and J ends, which lost 7 bases and 6 bases, there was a span of 18 bases. From germline, CDR1 is SGHKS and CDR2 YYEKEE (reference sequence). The CDR3 coding sequence is TGTGCCAGCTCCCCTGGAAGCCTGACGGATACGCAGTATTTT. It is translated as CASSPGSLTDTQYF. Complete variable domain (other parts from reference TRBV5-5 and TRBJ2-3): DAGVTQSPTHLIKTRGQQVTLRCSPISGHKSVSWYQQVLGQGPQFIFQYYEKEERGRGNFPDRFSARQFPNYSSELNVNALLLGDSALYLCASSPGSLTDTQYFGPGTRLTVL.

This clonotype was recorded a few times. The rearrangement links TRBV24-1 to TRBJ2-1; TRBD1 might be the D (6 bases). V lost 6 bases to trimming and J lost 7 bases, with 15 bases between them. This CDR3 region has 14 residues. Germline V lookup: CDR1 KGHDR, CDR2 SFDVKD. In nucleotides, the CDR3 is TGTGCCACCAGTCGGGTCCAGGGGCCTAATGAGCAGTTCTTC. It encodes CATSRVQGPNEQFF.

The V gene is TRBV6-2 or TRBV6-3, the J gene TRBJ2-7; 8 bases agree with TRBD1. The ends lost 6 bases at V and 5 bases at J; junction bases unmatched: 6. The CDR3 contains 13 residues. Per germline, CDR1 MNHEY and CDR2 SVGEGT. As DNA, the CDR3 is TGTGCCAGCAGCCCAGGGGGCCCCAACGAGCAGTACTTC. Amino acids: CASSPGGPNEQYF.

This clonotype was detected a few times. The chain carries TRBV5-1 and TRBJ1-1, with a possible D match to TRBD1 (5 bases). CDR3 length equals 15 residues. Between the trimmed V and J ends, which lost 3 bases and 1 base, there was a span of 13 bases. In germline, CDR1 is SGHRS, CDR2 YFSETQ. This CDR3 reads CASSSSGPPNTEAFF. CDR3 DNA: TGCGCCAGCAGCTCCTCGGGACCGCCGAACACTGAAGCTTTCTTT.